This T cell receptor (beta chain) was recovered during a study of blood T cells in healthy people across ages. Germline V gene sequence: CDR1 LGHDT, CDR2 YNNKEL (reference sequence). The CDR3 consists of 14 residues. The count of this clonotype is one. A second PCR of 7 to 11 cycles used a sample-barcoded 5' primer and a J-beta primer mix. TCRdb ran MiXCR on the 5' RACE reads and lists one entry per CDR3 protein. The repertoire holds around 1,000,000 distinct CDR3 sequences, with around 27% as singletons. In addition, the sample was reused for a study of T cells of mothers and their children. In that study: Healthy Caucasian mothers, three in number, and their six children were the donors.

The sequenced sample was blood. The sequence was collected from a girl between 2 and 10 years old in good health. The gene calls are TRBV3-1 and TRBJ2-5, with D possibly TRBD2 on 6 matching bases. The J call may be mistaken, given a closer DNA end match to TRBJ2-1. The DNA for the CDR3 is TGTGCCAGCAGCCAATCTAGCGTCGACAATGAGCAGTTCTTC. Its translation is CASSQSSVDNEQFF.